A single sample gave rise to the 31 T cell receptor beta chains below, sequenced in a study of cytomegalovirus exposure and HLA in healthy donors. Primers for the PCR totalled 60 Vbeta and 13 Jbeta. TCRdb keeps only in-frame clones here, not all; method: immunoSEQ multiplex PCR. The data show some 150,000 clones, over 60% seen once. The sample consisted of PBMCs. These receptors were obtained from a man in his forties in good health and CMV-seronegative.

The CDR3, as DNA: TGTGCCAGCAGCTTAATCTCTGCCGGGCTAAGGGGAGAGACCCAGTACTTC. Amino acid sequence: CASSLISAGLRGETQYF. The chain recombines TRBV7-6 with TRBJ2-5, with D perhaps matching TRBD1 (5 bases). The CDR3 loop spans 17 amino acids. The germline gives CDR1 SGHVS, CDR2 FNYEAQ. The ends were cut back, 2 bases at V and 4 bases at J, with 20 bases in the middle. Full variable domain (missing parts from reference TRBV7-6 and TRBJ2-5): GAGVSQSPRYKVTKRGQDVALRCDPISGHVSLYWYRQALGQGPEFLTYFNYEAQQDKSGLPNDRFSAERPEGSISTLTIQRTEQRDSAMYRCASSLISAGLRGETQYFGPGTRLLVL.

This clone has a handful of counts. The chain is built from TRBV7-9 and TRBJ2-3, with D tentatively TRBD2 (6 bases). Looked up from germline, CDR1 is SEHNR and CDR2 is FQNEAQ (reference sequence). The V and J ends lost 5 bases and 1 base respectively, with 13 bases between them. CDR3 length equals 15 residues. DNA for the CDR3: TGTGCCAGCAGCACCTCCGGCGGGGGCACAGATACGCAGTATTTT. It translates to CASSTSGGGTDTQYF.

As concerns this clone: At one of its ends the junction is not consistent with the germline gene, which may arise from a read error. The CDR3: CASSESWGQPQNF. Written as DNA, the CDR3 is TGTGCCAGCAGTGAATCGTGGGGACAGCCCCAGAATTTT. This chain connects TRBV2 to TRBJ1-5; TRBD1 matches 7 bases. Germline values: CDR1 SNHLY, CDR2 FYNNEI. The length of the CDR3 is 13 residues.

Remarks on this clone: Other nucleotide sequences in the sample specify the same CDR3. The chain combines TRBV5-1 with TRBJ1-1; possibly TRBD1 for D (6 bases). Looked up from germline, CDR1 is SGHRS and CDR2 is YFSETQ. This CDR3 has 14 residues. V dropped 4 bases and J dropped 2 bases, with 12 bases sitting between them. The CDR3 sequence is CASSLRTVNTEAFF. The CDR3 nucleotides are TGCGCCAGCAGCCTCCGGACAGTTAACACTGAAGCTTTCTTT.

This sequence joins TRBV11-2 and TRBJ2-2; 8 bases align to TRBD1. Germline lookup yields CDR1 SGHAT and CDR2 FQNNGV. The CDR3 extends over 16 amino acids. Losses at the gene ends were 5 bases for V and 0 bases for J; bases not matched to a gene: 5. CDR3: CASSRWTGTNTGELFF. The CDR3 DNA sequence: TGTGCCAGCAGCCGGTGGACAGGGACGAACACCGGGGAGCTGTTTTTT. Looking up the rest from reference TRBV11-2 and TRBJ2-2 gives the full variable domain: EAGVAQSPRYKIIEKRQSVAFWCNPISGHATLYWYQQILGQGPKLLIQFQNNGVVDDSQLPKDRFSAERLKGVDSTLKIQPAKLEDSAVYLCASSRWTGTNTGELFFGEGSRLTVL.

This rearrangement joins TRBV28 to TRBJ1-5; D unclear. Germline lookup yields CDR1 MDHEN and CDR2 SYDVKM. Trimming cost V 3 bases and J 3 bases, with 9 bases left between them. The CDR3 is 14 residues long. CDR3 sequence reads: CASSFGQINQPQHF. The CDR3 coding sequence is TGTGCCAGCAGTTTTGGGCAAATCAATCAGCCCCAGCATTTT.

V and J are TRBV7-2 and TRBJ1-5; 10 bases align to TRBD1. The junction had 3 bases not matched to a gene; V was cut back by 2 bases and J by 5 bases. CDR3 length equals 15 residues. Germline V gene sequence: CDR1 SGHTA, CDR2 FQGNSA. The CDR3 region is CASSLRTGGYQPQHF. The CDR3, as DNA: TGTGCCAGCAGCTTAAGGACAGGGGGTTATCAGCCCCAGCATTTT.

This chain uses TRBV6-6 with TRBJ1-1, with 8 bases lining up with TRBD1. Trimming at V came to 6 bases and at J to 0 bases, leaving 3 bases not matched to a gene. Germline CDR1 reads MNHNY; CDR2 reads SVGAGI (reference sequence). The CDR3 runs to 14 residues. Here the CDR3 reads CASRWTGMNTEAFF. For the CDR3, the DNA is TGTGCCAGCAGATGGACAGGGATGAACACTGAAGCTTTCTTT.

This clone was detected only a few times. This sequence joins TRBV7-8 and TRBJ2-1, with a tentative D call TRBD2 (6 bases). The length of the CDR3 is 13 residues. Germline CDR1 is SGHVS and CDR2 is FQNEAQ. Trimming shortened V by 3 bases and J by 7 bases, and 10 bases separated the two germline ends. Here the CDR3 reads CASSLGGINEQFF. The CDR3 DNA reads TGTGCCAGCAGCTTGGGAGGAATAAATGAGCAGTTCTTC.

This clone appeared once. This chain uses TRBV7-2 with TRBJ2-2; 8 bases agree with TRBD1. Germline V gene sequence: CDR1 SGHTA, CDR2 FQGNSA. CDR3 length: 15 amino acids. V shed 3 bases, J shed 6 bases, and the junction held 6 bases outside the gene matches. The CDR3 sequence is CASSFSTGAAGELFF. The CDR3 DNA follows: TGTGCCAGCAGCTTCTCGACAGGGGCGGCCGGGGAGCTGTTTTTT.

The chain joins TRBV7-2 to TRBJ1-5, with 8 bases matching TRBD1. The germline gives CDR1 SGHTA, CDR2 FQGNSA. The CDR3 is 14 residues long. V was pared by 4 bases and J by 2 bases, with 1 base of the junction left unmatched. This CDR3 reads CASSSDRGNQPQHF. The DNA of the CDR3 is TGTGCCAGCAGCTCGGACAGGGGCAATCAGCCCCAGCATTTT.

V gene TRBV10-2 combines with J gene TRBJ1-3; unclear D gene. V was clipped by 5 bases and J by 3 bases, with 11 bases between them. CDR1 is WSHSY, CDR2 SAAADI, per germline. The CDR3 contains 14 residues. CDR3 sequence (DNA): TGCGCCAGCAGTTTAGTAAGCTATGGAAACACCATATATTTT. This sequence encodes CASSLVSYGNTIYF.

The chain links TRBV19 to TRBJ1-2, with 9 bases identical to TRBD1. The germline V gene encodes CDR1 LNHDA and CDR2 SQIVND (reference sequence). The CDR3 loop spans 18 amino acids. J gave up 4 bases and V 6 bases, and 18 bases lay outside the gene matches. CDR3 protein: CASRMKGLPGQGSYGYTF. Written as DNA, the CDR3 is TGTGCCAGTAGGATGAAGGGCCTACCGGGACAGGGTAGCTATGGCTACACCTTC. The variable domain in full, completed from reference TRBV19 and TRBJ1-2, reads DGGITQSPKYLFRKEGQNVTLSCEQNLNHDAMYWYRQDPGQGLRLIYYSQIVNDFQKGDIAEGYSVSREKKESFPLTVTSAQKNPTAFYLCASRMKGLPGQGSYGYTFGSGTRLTVV.

This clone was counted between two and nine times. CDR3 nucleotide sequence: TGTGCCAGCAGAAGACAGGGGCCGCCTTACGAGCAGTACTTC. This codes for CASRRQGPPYEQYF. The V gene is TRBV6-5, the J gene TRBJ2-7; TRBD1 matches at 8 bases. The junction had 8 bases not matched to a gene; V was cut back by 6 bases and J by 4 bases. The CDR3 is made up of 14 amino acids. In germline, CDR1 is MNHEY, CDR2 SVGAGI.

This chain links TRBV5-1 with TRBJ2-5; maybe TRBD2 (6 bases). In germline, CDR1 is SGHRS, CDR2 YFSETQ. CDR3 size: 13 residues. V lost 4 bases, J lost 0 bases, and 7 bases lay in between. In DNA form, the CDR3 reads TGCGCCAGCAGCGGAGGGGACCAAGAGACCCAGTACTTC. Translated, it gives CASSGGDQETQYF.

This clone was seen a handful of times. This chain links TRBV10-3 with TRBJ1-4; D possibly corresponds to TRBD1 (6 bases). The CDR3 sequence is 17 residues long. The germline V and J ends were trimmed by 3 bases and 2 bases, with 16 bases remaining between them. Looked up from germline, CDR1 is ENHRY and CDR2 is SYGVKD. The CDR3 DNA reads TGTGCCATCAGTGATCACAGGGCTAGCACGACTAATGAAAAACTGTTTTTT. This translates into CAISDHRASTTNEKLFF.

The chain couples TRBV5-1 to TRBJ2-1, with 10 bases aligning to TRBD2. CDR1 and CDR2 (germline): SGHRS, YFSETQ. V trimming: 0 bases; J trimming: 10 bases; junction bases outside the gene matches: 7. This CDR3 comprises 15 residues. The CDR3 protein is CASSLELAGRQEQFF. Here the CDR3 DNA reads TGCGCCAGCAGCTTGGAACTAGCGGGAAGGCAGGAGCAGTTCTTC.

The rearrangement joins TRBV6-1 to TRBJ2-5, with 8 bases fitting TRBD1. V was clipped by 5 bases and J by 5 bases; unmatched bases: 1. Per germline, CDR1 MNHNS and CDR2 SASEGT. This CDR3 has 12 amino acids. The DNA for the CDR3 is TGTGCCAGCAGTCGGACAGGGGAGACCCAGTACTTC. The encoded protein is CASSRTGETQYF.

This rearrangement joins TRBV10-3 to TRBJ2-1; 9 bases agree with TRBD2. Trimming took 8 bases from V and 5 from J; bases not matched to a gene: 10. This CDR3 spans 15 amino acids. Germline assignment: CDR1 ENHRY and CDR2 SYGVKD. For the CDR3, the DNA is TGTGCCATCTCCTTAGCGGGGGACCTCAACAATGAGCAGTTCTTC. This gives the protein CAISLAGDLNNEQFF.

The CDR3 is CASSQWRQGNNQPQHF. The CDR3 DNA is TGCGCCAGCAGCCAATGGCGGCAGGGGAACAATCAGCCCCAGCATTTT. This chain uses TRBV4-1 with TRBJ1-5; TRBD1 might be the D (6 bases). Per germline, CDR1 MGHRA and CDR2 YSYEKL. CDR3 length: 16 residues. V shed 2 bases and J shed 3 bases, with 14 bases lying between them.

By share, this clone counts as medium-sized. This chain uses TRBV6-4 with TRBJ2-1; a possible D gene is TRBD2 (6 bases). The CDR3 has 16 residues. Trimming removed 0 bases from V and 0 bases from J, with 9 bases in between. The germline V gene has CDR1 MRHNA and CDR2 SNTAGT. CDR3 amino acids: CASSDSGGSSYNEQFF. The CDR3 DNA reads as TGTGCCAGCAGTGACTCTGGGGGGAGCTCCTACAATGAGCAGTTCTTC.

The V and J genes are TRBV5-6 and TRBJ2-7; unclear D gene. Germline V gene lookup returns CDR1 SGHDT and CDR2 YYEEEE. The V end was cut by 0 bases, the J end by 2 bases, with 3 bases between. This CDR3 is built from 12 residues. The DNA of the CDR3 is TGTGCCAGCAGCTTGGGCGCCTACGAGCAGTACTTC. This encodes CASSLGAYEQYF.

The CDR3 sequence: CAWSLGAATNEKLFF. CDR3 DNA: TGTGCCTGGAGCCTAGGGGCCGCAACTAATGAAAAACTGTTTTTT. The rearrangement joins TRBV30 to TRBJ1-4; perhaps TRBD1 as D (5 bases). The ends were cut back, 3 bases at V and 0 bases at J, with 11 bases in the middle. Germline CDR1 and CDR2: GTSNPN and SVGIG (reference sequence). The CDR3 loop spans 15 amino acids.

V is TRBV9 and J is TRBJ2-1; D not resolved. The germline gives CDR1 SGDLS, CDR2 YYNGEE. The CDR3 is 15 residues long. Trimming shortened V by 2 bases and J by 1 base, and 10 bases separated the two germline ends. CDR3 amino acids: CASSVRSYSYNEQFF. The CDR3 coding sequence is TGTGCCAGCAGCGTGAGGTCGTATTCCTACAATGAGCAGTTCTTC.

The chain recombines TRBV11-2 with TRBJ1-5; possibly TRBD1 for D (6 bases). Deletions cut 2 bases from V and 3 bases from J, with 11 bases between. Germline-derived CDR1 and CDR2 are SGHAT and FQNNGV. This CDR3 region has 15 residues. CDR3 DNA sequence: TGTGCCAGCAGCTTATGGCAGGGGAACAATCAGCCCCAGCATTTT. Its translation is CASSLWQGNNQPQHF.

This chain links TRBV30 with TRBJ2-5; D not certain. Near its end, the DNA agrees better with TRBJ2-7, so the J call may be wrong. The V gene's germline CDR1 is GTSNPN and CDR2 SVGIG (reference sequence). The CDR3 length is 11 residues. CDR3 region: CAWNLEYEQYF. The CDR3 DNA follows: TGTGCCTGGAATCTCGAGTACGAGCAGTACTTC.

This clone has just a few counts. V gene TRBV5-1 combines with J gene TRBJ1-1; 7 positions match TRBD1. Trimming at V came to 4 bases and at J to 1 base, leaving 10 bases not matched to a gene. The CDR3 totals 16 residues. Germline lookup yields CDR1 SGHRS and CDR2 YFSETQ. The CDR3 DNA follows: TGCGCCAGCAGCATAGGTCCGGGACAGCAGAACACTGAAGCTTTCTTT. Encoded protein: CASSIGPGQQNTEAFF. Variable domain in full (rest from reference TRBV5-1 and TRBJ1-1): KAGVTQTPRYLIKTRGQQVTLSCSPISGHRSVSWYQQTPGQGLQFLFEYFSETQRNKGNFPGRFSGRQFSNSRSEMNVSTLELGDSALYLCASSIGPGQQNTEAFFGQGTRLTVV.

The chain couples TRBV5-4 to TRBJ2-2; D possibly corresponds to TRBD2 (6 bases). This CDR3 contains 15 residues. Germline V gene sequence: CDR1 SGHNT, CDR2 YYREEE (reference sequence). The V end lost 1 base, the J end lost 7 bases, and 14 bases lay between the germline ends. This chain's CDR3 is CASSLLGGAGGELFF. The CDR3 nucleotides are TGTGCCAGCAGCTTGCTCGGGGGAGCGGGCGGGGAGCTGTTTTTT.

The V call is TRBV9, the J call TRBJ1-5, with a weak D call TRBD1 (5 bases). This CDR3 has 14 amino acids. The germline gives CDR1 SGDLS, CDR2 YYNGEE. The V and J ends lost 3 bases and 5 bases respectively, with 12 bases between them. The CDR3 DNA is TGTGCCAGCAGCGGATCCGGGGGTTATCAGCCCCAGCATTTT. Amino acid sequence: CASSGSGGYQPQHF.

The rearrangement uses TRBV4-1 and TRBJ1-5; D possibly corresponds to TRBD1 (5 bases). Trimming shortened V by 1 base and J by 0 bases, and 13 bases separated the two germline ends. The CDR3 is 17 amino acids. CDR1 and CDR2 (germline): MGHRA, YSYEKL. CDR3 in amino acids: CASSQVGLGVSNQPQHF. CDR3 DNA: TGCGCCAGCAGCCAAGTTGGGTTAGGGGTTAGCAATCAGCCCCAGCATTTT.

This chain links TRBV5-1 with TRBJ2-7; 8 bases match TRBD1. Germline V gives CDR1 SGHRS, CDR2 YFSETQ. V lost 5 bases to trimming and J lost 3 bases; unmatched junction nucleotides: 10. CDR3 size: 15 residues. The CDR3 region has the DNA TGCGCCAGCAGTTACGACAGGGGTATGGGCTACGAGCAGTACTTC. It translates to CASSYDRGMGYEQYF.